This T cell receptor (beta chain) was observed in a study of OX40 agonist ivuxolimab in advanced cancers. On the study more broadly: A mean age of roughly 60 years, range about 23 to 80, was recorded, and approximately 79% were male. A partial response was reached by three patients: one with hepatocellular carcinoma and two with cutaneous melanoma.

Overall study findings and caveats: Doses of 0.1 to 3.0 mg/kg were accompanied by clonal expansion of CD4+ and CD8+ blood T cells by week 6.

Details on this clone: Its antigen remains unknown.

TCRdb keeps only in-frame clones here, not all; method: immunoSEQ multiplex PCR. Here the sample spans about 26,000 clones, over 80% being singletons. The V and J ends lost 0 bases and 2 bases respectively, with 11 bases between them. CDR1 and CDR2 from the germline V gene are PRHDT and FYEKMQ (reference sequence). CDR3 length equals 15 residues. The sample consisted of CD4+ or CD8+ T cells sorted from blood, taken in a trial of the OX40 agonist ivuxolimab. This TCR came from an adult with an advanced solid tumor such as melanoma, head and neck, liver or kidney cancer. The rearrangement uses TRBV13 and TRBJ2-7; D perhaps matches TRBD1 (5 bases). In nucleotides, the CDR3 is TGTGCCAGCAGCTTAGGCAGTCAACAGGCCTACGAGCAGTACTTC. Protein: CASSLGSQQAYEQYF.